This T cell receptor (beta chain) was profiled in a study of blood T cells in healthy people across ages (dated by TCRdb to the mid-2010s). With respect to the entire study: In model experiments, roughly one uniquely barcoded TCR beta cDNA molecule per two T cells was captured by template switching. Age-related changes in TCR beta repertoire diversity were measured in the study by deep sequencing normalized with unique cDNA molecular identifiers. The donors were split into four age groups: young (average about 15 years), middle-aged (around 37), aged (roughly 60) and long-lived (about 74). Donors of different ages were randomly distributed across sequencing lanes to avoid experimental bias. The study analyzed two additional independent replicas of 1 million unique cDNA reads from the same blood draw for two donors, one aged 18 to 29 and one aged 80 or older. Overall study results and their limits: There was a strong correlation between observed TCR beta diversity and the percentage of naive T cells measured by flow cytometry. Because donor CMV infection status was unknown, age-related changes in expanded clonotypes were potentially confounded. As age increased, observed TCR beta diversity per million T cells dropped in a roughly linear way, and a significant reduction was already evident by age around 41. The long-lived group showed more naive CD4+ T cells, fewer expanded clones and increased TCR diversity than the aged group, suggesting age selection. Total diversity estimates from one million sequenced T cells were considered lower bounds and underestimates. Bulk unsorted PBMC profiling prevented conclusive comparison of naive and antigen-experienced compartments.

This clonotype was seen more than once but under ten times. The antigen it binds to is not known. Base qualities are not recorded, but no much larger clone differs from it by a single base. Systemically healthy Caucasian individuals from Russia, some 40 in total and aged about 6 to 95 years, were included as donors. About 9.1 milliliters of peripheral blood were collected from each donor into EDTA-treated Vacutainer tubes. Ficoll-Paque density-gradient centrifugation was used to isolate PBMCs, with at least 7 million obtained per sample. Trizol reagent was used to extract total RNA from PBMCs, with at least 5 micrograms per sample. For every donor, an aliquot of PBMCs went through flow cytometry to measure the percentages of naive CD45RAhigh/CD27high T cells. Inclusive of the bounding cysteine and phenylalanine, the CDR3 is 15 residues long. Just CDR3 DNA is preserved here, 45 bases in frame from base 1. Clipping removes 3 bases from V and 5 bases from J, with 5 as the unmatched junction base count. CDR1 MGHRA and CDR2 YSYEKL are derived from the germline V gene.

The receptor library was made with 5' RACE. The sample was run on an Illumina HiSeq 2500. A second PCR of roughly 6 to 11 cycles was run with a J-beta primer mix and a sample-barcoded 5' primer. A unique molecular identifier was introduced onto each TCR beta cDNA molecule by a template-switch 5' adaptor carrying 12 random nucleotides. Each sample yielded at least 2.5 million CDR3-containing paired-end reads. The Mint cDNA synthesis kit, primed by a TRBC-specific oligonucleotide, was used to synthesize first-strand cDNA from all RNA. Following uracil-DNA glycosylase treatment, a first 18-cycle PCR with universal primers M1SS and BC2_uni_R was performed on all cDNA. The study's own analysis went as follows. For normalization, 1 million high-quality reads were randomly selected from each sample, with every read carrying a distinct molecular identifier. Instead of being binned into consensus sequences, reads with shared molecular identifiers were discarded. CDR3 identification, clonotype clustering and error correction used MiTCR with a Q25 quality threshold and the strictest error-elimination algorithm. A nonparametric unseen species model using Euler transformation provided a lower-bound estimate of total TCR beta diversity. Using fastp at Q25 and MiXCR, TCRdb reprocessed the public reads and kept productive beta chains. Identical CDR3 proteins give one entry, which carries the most common genes and DNA. These V and J calls originate from TCRdb's pipeline instead of the authors' own analysis. In this sample the table shows hundreds of thousands of distinct CDR3 sequences, approximately 21% of which occur a single time. The ten most abundant clones make up 22% of the sample.

The receptor was derived from a man between 65 and 80 years old in good health. The sequence is built from TRBV4-1 and TRBJ2-2; TRBD1 fits 8 bases in the junction. Material for sequencing was blood. DNA sequence: TGCGCCAGCAGCCATCTGGACAGGGAGACCGGGGAGCTGTTTTTT. Its protein is CASSHLDRETGELFF.